One T cell receptor beta chain is described in this entry. Those enrolled in Seattle joined during active infection and were followed longitudinally afterward. These data are taken from a study of blood T cell repertoires in COVID-19. Study-wide background: Sites across the United States, Italy and Spain contributed samples from acute and convalescent COVID-19.

TCRdb's table, derived via immunoSEQ multiplex PCR, lists solely in-frame clones and lacks some. Here the sample spans 81,000 or so clones, 65% to 90% being singletons. The CDR3 is 16 residues long. V trimming: 3 bases; J trimming: 1 base; junction bases outside the gene matches: 4. The germline CDR1 and CDR2 sequences are SGHRS and YFSETQ. Material for sequencing was peripheral blood. The chain employs TRBV5-1 and TRBJ2-2; TRBD2 matches 9 bases. This TCR came from a middle-aged man with COVID-19, enrolled during active disease. The CDR3 is CASSSLAGVNTGELFF. In DNA form, the CDR3 reads TGCGCCAGCAGCTCCTTAGCGGGAGTGAACACCGGGGAGCTGTTTTTT.